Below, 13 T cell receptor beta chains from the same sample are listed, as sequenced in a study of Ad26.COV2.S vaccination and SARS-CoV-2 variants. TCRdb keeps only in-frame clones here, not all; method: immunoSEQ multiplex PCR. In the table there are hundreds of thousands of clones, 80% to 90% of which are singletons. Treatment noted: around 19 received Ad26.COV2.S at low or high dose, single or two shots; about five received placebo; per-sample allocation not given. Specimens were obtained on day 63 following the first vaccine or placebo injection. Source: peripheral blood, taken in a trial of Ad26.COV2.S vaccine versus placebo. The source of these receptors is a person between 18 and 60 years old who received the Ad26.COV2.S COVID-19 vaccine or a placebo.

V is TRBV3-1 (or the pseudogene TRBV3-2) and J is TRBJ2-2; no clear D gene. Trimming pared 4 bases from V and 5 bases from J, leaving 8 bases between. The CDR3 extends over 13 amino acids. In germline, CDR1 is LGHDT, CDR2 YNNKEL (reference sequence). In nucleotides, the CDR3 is TGTGCCAGCAGCCGGCTCACAACCGGGGAGCTGTTTTTT. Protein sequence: CASSRLTTGELFF.

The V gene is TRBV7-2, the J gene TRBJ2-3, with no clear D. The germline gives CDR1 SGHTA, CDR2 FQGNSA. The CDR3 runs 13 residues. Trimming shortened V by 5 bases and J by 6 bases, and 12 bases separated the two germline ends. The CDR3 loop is CASSPPAGDTQYF. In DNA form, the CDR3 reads TGTGCCAGCAGCCCACCCGCTGGGGATACGCAGTATTTT.

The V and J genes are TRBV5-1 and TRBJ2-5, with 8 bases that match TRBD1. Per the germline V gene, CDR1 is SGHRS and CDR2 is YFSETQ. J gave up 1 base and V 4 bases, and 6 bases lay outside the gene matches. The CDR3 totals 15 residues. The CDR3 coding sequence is TGCGCCAGCAGCACAAGGACAGGGTCCCAAGAGACCCAGTACTTC. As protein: CASSTRTGSQETQYF.

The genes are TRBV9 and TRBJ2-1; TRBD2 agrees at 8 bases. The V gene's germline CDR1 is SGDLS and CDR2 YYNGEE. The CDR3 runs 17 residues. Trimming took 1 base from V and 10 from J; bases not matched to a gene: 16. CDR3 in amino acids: CASSVRVSAGEGREQFF. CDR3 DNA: TGTGCCAGCAGCGTAAGGGTGTCAGCGGGGGAGGGGAGAGAGCAGTTCTTC.

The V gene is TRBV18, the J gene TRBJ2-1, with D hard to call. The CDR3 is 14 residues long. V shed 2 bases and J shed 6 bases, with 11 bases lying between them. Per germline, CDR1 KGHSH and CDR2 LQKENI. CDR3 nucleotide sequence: TGTGCCAGCTCACCATCGTCACCGATCAATGAGCAGTTCTTC. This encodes CASSPSSPINEQFF. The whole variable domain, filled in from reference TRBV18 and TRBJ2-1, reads NAGVMQNPRHLVRRRGQEARLRCSPMKGHSHVYWYRQLPEEGLKFMVYLQKENIIDESGMPKERFSAEFPKEGPSILRIQQVVRGDSAAYFCASSPSSPINEQFFGPGTRLTVL.

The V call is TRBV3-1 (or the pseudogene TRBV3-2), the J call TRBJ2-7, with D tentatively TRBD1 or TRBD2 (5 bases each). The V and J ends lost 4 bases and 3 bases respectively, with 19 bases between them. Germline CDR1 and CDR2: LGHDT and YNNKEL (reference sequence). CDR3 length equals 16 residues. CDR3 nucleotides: TGTGCCAGCAGCCTTCCCCTGGGGGTCGTGATCTACGAGCAGTACTTC. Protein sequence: CASSLPLGVVIYEQYF.

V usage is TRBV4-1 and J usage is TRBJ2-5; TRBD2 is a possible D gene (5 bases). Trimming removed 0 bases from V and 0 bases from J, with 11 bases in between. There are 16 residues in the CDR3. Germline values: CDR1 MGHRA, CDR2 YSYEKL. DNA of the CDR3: TGCGCCAGCAGCCAAGAGGATATAGCGAACCAAGAGACCCAGTACTTC. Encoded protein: CASSQEDIANQETQYF.

CDR3 in amino acids: CASSFAPRGNYGYTF. CDR3 coding DNA: TGTGCCAGCAGCTTTGCCCCCAGGGGGAACTATGGCTACACCTTC. V and J are TRBV28 and TRBJ1-2; 7 bases are a match to TRBD1. CDR1 and CDR2 (germline): MDHEN, SYDVKM. V shed 6 bases and J 2 bases; nucleotides not matched to a gene: 9. The CDR3 consists of 15 residues.

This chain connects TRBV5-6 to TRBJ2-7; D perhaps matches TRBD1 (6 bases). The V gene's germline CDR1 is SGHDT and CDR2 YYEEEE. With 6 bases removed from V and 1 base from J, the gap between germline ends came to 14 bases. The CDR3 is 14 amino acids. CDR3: CASTLRGGSYEQYF. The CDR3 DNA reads TGTGCCAGCACCCTCCGAGGGGGTTCCTACGAGCAGTACTTC.

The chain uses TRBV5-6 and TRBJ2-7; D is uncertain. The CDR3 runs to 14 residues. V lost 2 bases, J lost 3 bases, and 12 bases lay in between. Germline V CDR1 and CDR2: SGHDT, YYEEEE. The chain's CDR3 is CASSFWNSDYEQYF. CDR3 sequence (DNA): TGTGCCAGCAGCTTTTGGAACAGTGACTACGAGCAGTACTTC. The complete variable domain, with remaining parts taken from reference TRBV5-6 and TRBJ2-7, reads DAGVTQSPTHLIKTRGQQVTLRCSPKSGHDTVSWYQQALGQGPQFIFQYYEEEERQRGNFPDRFSGHQFPNYSSELNVNALLLGDSALYLCASSFWNSDYEQYFGPGTRLTVT.

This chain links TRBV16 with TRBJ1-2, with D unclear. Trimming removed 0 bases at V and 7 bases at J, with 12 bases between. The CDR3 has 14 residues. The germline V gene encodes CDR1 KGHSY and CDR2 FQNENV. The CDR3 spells CASSQSGGIGGYTF. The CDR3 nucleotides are TGTGCCAGCAGCCAATCAGGAGGGATCGGTGGCTACACCTTC.

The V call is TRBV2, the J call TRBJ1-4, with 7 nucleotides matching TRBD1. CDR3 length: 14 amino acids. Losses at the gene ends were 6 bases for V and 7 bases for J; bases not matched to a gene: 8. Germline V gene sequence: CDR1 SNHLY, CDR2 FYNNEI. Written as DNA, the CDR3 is TGTGCCAGCAGGACAGGGTTTTTGGGTGAAAAACTGTTTTTT. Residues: CASRTGFLGEKLFF.

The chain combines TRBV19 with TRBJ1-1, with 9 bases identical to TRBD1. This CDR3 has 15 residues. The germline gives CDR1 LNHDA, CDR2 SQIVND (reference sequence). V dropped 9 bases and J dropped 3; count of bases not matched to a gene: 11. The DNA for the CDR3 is TGTGCCAGCCCCCCGGGGACAGGGCAGGACACTGAAGCTTTCTTT. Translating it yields CASPPGTGQDTEAFF. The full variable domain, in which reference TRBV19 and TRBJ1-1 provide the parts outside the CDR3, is DGGITQSPKYLFRKEGQNVTLSCEQNLNHDAMYWYRQDPGQGLRLIYYSQIVNDFQKGDIAEGYSVSREKKESFPLTVTSAQKNPTAFYLCASPPGTGQDTEAFFGQGTRLTVV.